These T cell receptor beta chains were read from a single sample in a study of blood T cell repertoires in COVID-19. Some clones are missing from TCRdb's copy, which holds only in-frame ones; the method was immunoSEQ multiplex PCR. The sample lists over 250,000 clones, around 90% seen once, with approximately 6% in the top ten. What was sequenced was peripheral blood. The receptors come from a woman aged 45-65 years with COVID-19, enrolled during active disease. Both conserved end residues are part of each CDR3. Each record gives: V gene, J gene, D gene, clone size, CDR3 DNA, CDR3 protein. D genes are given only for firm matches. Clone size is shown for a subset of rows, as once, few, many or a class of expanded clone.

TRBV14,TRBJ2-3,NA,NA,TGTGCCAGCAGCCAAGCGGTGATCACGCAGTATTTT,CASSQAVITQYF
TRBV29-1,TRBJ1-5,TRBD1,NA,TGCAGCGTTCTTACCGACAGGGGAGTCGGTCAGCCCCAGCATTTT,CSVLTDRGVGQPQHF
TRBV19,TRBJ1-5,TRBD1,NA,TGTGCCAGTACCCCCTGGGACAGGCCCGGTCAGCCCCAGCATTTT,CASTPWDRPGQPQHF
TRBV2,TRBJ2-5,NA,NA,TGTGCCAGCACGGCGGTTACCGATCAAGAGACCCAGTACTTC,CASTAVTDQETQYF
TRBV6-2/TRBV6-3,TRBJ2-2,NA,NA,TGTGCCAGCAGTATTAGTAGATCCGGGGAGCTGTTTTTT,CASSISRSGELFF
TRBV7-2,TRBJ2-3,NA,NA,TGTGCCAGCAGCTTCTCGCGCGATACGCAGTATTTT,CASSFSRDTQYF
TRBV18,TRBJ2-5,NA,NA,TGTGCCAGCTCACCACGGGGGGTAGGGCGCCGGGAGACCCAGTACTTC,CASSPRGVGRRETQYF
TRBV7-9,TRBJ2-7,NA,NA,TGTGCCAGCAGCTATTTAGGGGGCGAGCAGTACTTC,CASSYLGGEQYF
TRBV19,TRBJ1-6,TRBD1,NA,TGTGCCAGTACGTCCGGACAGGGCCGGTCACCCCTCCACTTT,CASTSGQGRSPLHF
TRBV27,TRBJ1-5,NA,NA,TGTGCCAGCAGTTTCAATTTCGGTCAGCCCCAGCATTTT,CASSFNFGQPQHF
TRBV24-1,TRBJ2-3,NA,NA,TGTGCCACCAGTGAACTTAGCTCACGGGGGGCAATCACAGATACGCAGTATTTT,CATSELSSRGAITDTQYF
TRBV10-3,TRBJ2-5,TRBD2,NA,TGTGCCATCAGTGACCGGACTAGCGGGAGAGTTGGAGAGACCCAGTACTTC,CAISDRTSGRVGETQYF
TRBV5-4,TRBJ2-2,TRBD1,NA,TGTGCCGCTGGGACAGCCAACACCGGGGAGCTGTTTTTT,CAAGTANTGELFF
TRBV21-1,TRBJ1-1,NA,NA,TGTGCCAGCAGCTCCAGGGTCCCGCACACTGAAGCTTTCTTT,CASSSRVPHTEAFF
TRBV4-1,TRBJ2-5,NA,NA,TGCGCCAGCAGCCTCGAGGACCAAGAGACCCAGTACTTC,CASSLEDQETQYF
TRBV5-1,TRBJ2-1,TRBD2,NA,TGCGCCAGCCGCCCAAAGGGACTAGCAGCCAATGAGCAGTTCTTC,CASRPKGLAANEQFF
TRBV5-4,TRBJ1-2,TRBD1,NA,TGTGCCAGCAGCACTGGACAGGGTCTCTATGGCTACACCTTC,CASSTGQGLYGYTF
TRBV19,TRBJ2-2,NA,NA,TGTGCCAGTAGTATGGGCCTGTACCGTTTGAACACCGGGGAGCTGTTTTTT,CASSMGLYRLNTGELFF
TRBV5-4,TRBJ2-2,TRBD2,NA,TGTGCCAGCAGCGGGGGGGGACTAGCGACTTACACCGGGGAGCTGTTTTTT,CASSGGGLATYTGELFF
TRBV24-1,TRBJ1-1,TRBD1,NA,TGTGCCACCAGTGATTTGGACATTCTTAGGGCAGGGGGGTTTTTAACTGAAGCTTTCTTT,CATSDLDILRAGGFLTEAFF
TRBV7-8,TRBJ2-1,TRBD2,once,TGTGCCAGTCATAGCGGGGGTTCCTACAATGAGCAGTTCTTC,CASHSGGSYNEQFF
TRBV2,TRBJ1-3,TRBD1,NA,TGTGCCAGCAGTGCAGGGACAGTTGGAAACACCATATATTTT,CASSAGTVGNTIYF
TRBV5-1,TRBJ1-6,NA,NA,TGCGCCAGCAGCTCCAGAAGCTCCTATAATTCACCCCTCCACTTT,CASSSRSSYNSPLHF
TRBV30,TRBJ2-1,TRBD2,once,TGTGCCTGGAGTCCCAAACTAGCGGGTCACAATGAGCAGTTCTTC,CAWSPKLAGHNEQFF
TRBV11-3,TRBJ1-1,NA,NA,TGTGCCAGCAGCTTTTACAGGGTGAACACTGAAGCTTTCTTT,CASSFYRVNTEAFF
TRBV14,TRBJ2-7,NA,NA,TGTGCCAGCAGCCAAGTTCCAGGGCCCTACGAGCAGTACTTC,CASSQVPGPYEQYF
TRBV7-9,TRBJ2-7,TRBD1,few,TGTGCCAGCAGCTTAAGGGGGCCTACCTACGAGCAGTACTTC,CASSLRGPTYEQYF
TRBV19,TRBJ2-3,NA,NA,TGTGCCAGTAGGGGCCCGGGGCGGGGCGCTGGTACGCAGTATTTT,CASRGPGRGAGTQYF
TRBV27,TRBJ1-1,TRBD1,NA,TGTGCCAGCAGTGACAGGGGATCGGACACTGAAGCTTTCTTT,CASSDRGSDTEAFF
TRBV29-1,TRBJ2-7,NA,NA,TGCAGCATTAGGGAGACAAACGAGCAGTACTTC,CSIRETNEQYF
TRBV5-1,TRBJ2-1,NA,NA,TGCGCCAGCAGCCCGTGGCCGATGACGGACAGCTACAATGAGCAGTTCTTC,CASSPWPMTDSYNEQFF
TRBV9,TRBJ2-3,TRBD2,NA,TGTGCCAGTAACCCGGGGGGATTCACAGATACGCAGTATTTT,CASNPGGFTDTQYF
TRBV3-1/TRBV3-2,TRBJ2-7,NA,NA,TGTGCCAGCAGCCAAGTGAGGGAACCCTACGAGCAGTACTTC,CASSQVREPYEQYF
TRBV30,TRBJ1-1,TRBD1,NA,TGTGCCTGGAGTGTACGAGGGACAGGGGGGACTGAAGCTTTCTTT,CAWSVRGTGGTEAFF
TRBV9,TRBJ2-7,NA,NA,TGTGCCAGCAGCCCTCGGGGGATCTCCCACGAGCAGTACTTC,CASSPRGISHEQYF
TRBV3-1/TRBV3-2,TRBJ2-2,TRBD2,few,TGTGCCAGCAGCCATCTAGCGGGAGGTATGAACACCGGGGAGCTGTTTTTT,CASSHLAGGMNTGELFF
TRBV5-8,TRBJ1-1,TRBD1,NA,TGTGCCAGCAGCTTATCTAGCGGGACAGGGGTTACTGAAGCTTTCTTT,CASSLSSGTGVTEAFF
TRBV5-4,TRBJ1-6,TRBD1,few,TGTGCCAGCAGCTTGGGACAGGGGGTTAATTCACCCCTCCACTTT,CASSLGQGVNSPLHF
TRBV7-2,TRBJ2-3,NA,NA,TGTGCCAGCAGCTTACTAGCATCAGATACGCAGTATTTT,CASSLLASDTQYF
TRBV9,TRBJ2-1,TRBD2,NA,TGTGCCAGCAGCGGGACTAGCGGGAGATGGGTCTACAATGAGCAGTTCTTC,CASSGTSGRWVYNEQFF
TRBV11-3,TRBJ2-5,NA,NA,TGTGCCAGCAGCTTAACCTGGGCCATTGAGGGAAAAGAGACCCAGTACTTC,CASSLTWAIEGKETQYF
TRBV9,TRBJ2-1,NA,NA,TGTGCCAGCAGCCCTAGACCCGTCAATGAGCAGTTCTTC,CASSPRPVNEQFF
TRBV19,TRBJ1-5,TRBD1,NA,TGTGCCAGTAGTAGGGACAGGGGCCGCAATCAGCCCCAGCATTTT,CASSRDRGRNQPQHF
TRBV24-1,TRBJ1-5,NA,NA,TGTGCCACCAGTGAACCTCGAACTAATCAGCCCCAGCATTTT,CATSEPRTNQPQHF
TRBV3-1/TRBV3-2,TRBJ2-1,NA,NA,TGTGCCAGCAGCCAGGAGGGTGAGCAGTTCTTC,CASSQEGEQFF
TRBV19,TRBJ2-7,NA,few,TGTGCCAGTAGTATCGGGGAGAAGGAGTACTTC,CASSIGEKEYF
TRBV30,TRBJ1-5,NA,NA,TGTGCCTGGAGTGCGGGGGGCGGTCAGCCCCAGCATTTT,CAWSAGGGQPQHF
TRBV19,TRBJ2-5,NA,once,TGTGCCAGTAGTGATAGGGGCGGGATGGAGACCCAGTACTTC,CASSDRGGMETQYF
TRBV23-1,TRBJ2-1,TRBD1,NA,TGCGCCAGCAGTCAATCAGGCCGGACAGGGGGCGCTAGGGTGACTCCTCTCTGCAATGAGCAGTTCTTC,CASSQSGRTGGARVTPLCNEQFF